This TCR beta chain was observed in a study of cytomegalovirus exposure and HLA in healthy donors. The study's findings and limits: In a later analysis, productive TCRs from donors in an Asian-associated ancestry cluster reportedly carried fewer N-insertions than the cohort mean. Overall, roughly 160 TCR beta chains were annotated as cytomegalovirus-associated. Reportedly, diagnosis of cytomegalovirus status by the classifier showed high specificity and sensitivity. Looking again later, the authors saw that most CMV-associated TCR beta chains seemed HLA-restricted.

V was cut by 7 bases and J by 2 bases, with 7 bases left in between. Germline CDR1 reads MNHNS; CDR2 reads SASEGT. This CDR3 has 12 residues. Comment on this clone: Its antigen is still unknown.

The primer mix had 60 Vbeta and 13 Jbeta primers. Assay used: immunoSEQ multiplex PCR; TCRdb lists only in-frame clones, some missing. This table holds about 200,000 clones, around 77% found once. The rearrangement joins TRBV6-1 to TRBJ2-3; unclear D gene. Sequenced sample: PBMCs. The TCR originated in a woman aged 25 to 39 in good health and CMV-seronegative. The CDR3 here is CASIGSTDTQYF. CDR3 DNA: TGTGCCAGCATCGGGTCCACAGATACGCAGTATTTT.